A selection of T cell receptor beta chains follows, all from one sample in a study of shared T cell receptors in the human thymus. The assay was immunoSEQ multiplex PCR, and TCRdb's table has in-frame clones only and misses some. This repertoire shows roughly 410,000 clones, just under 95% found once; its top ten account for approximately 0.02%. The source material was thymocytes. These receptors came from a human donor. Each CDR3 is given with its conserved first and last residue. A D gene is named only where the DNA matches it firmly. Clone size appears in some rows only: once, few, many, or a class for an expanded clone.

j_gene | abundance | v_gene | d_gene | CDR3nt | CDR3aa
TRBJ2-1 | . | TRBV6-5 | TRBD2 | TGTGCCAGCAGTTACCCCAGGAGGGAGGGCCACAATGAGCAGTTCTTC | CASSYPRREGHNEQFF
TRBJ2-3 | . | TRBV19 | . | TGTGCCAGGAAAGAAGAACCAACGCAGTATTTT | CARKEEPTQYF
TRBJ2-3 | . | TRBV28 | . | TGTGCCAGCAGTTTGGGCCGAGAGGAGGGTCGGGAAGATACGCAGTATTTT | CASSLGREEGREDTQYF
TRBJ2-3 | . | TRBV29-1 | TRBD1 | TGCAGCGTTGAAGATATGGGACAGGGGTTTTGTACGCAGTATTTT | CSVEDMGQGFCTQYF
TRBJ1-5 | . | TRBV4-3 | TRBD1 | TGCGCCAGCAGCCAAGATTTGGGGACAGCGATGTATAGCAATCAGCCCCAGCATTTT | CASSQDLGTAMYSNQPQHF
TRBJ2-3 | . | TRBV6-6 | . | TGTGCCAGCACCCAGCGGCAAGATAGCACAGATACGCAGTATTTT | CASTQRQDSTDTQYF
TRBJ2-5 | . | TRBV27 | . | TGTGCCAGCAGCCCTCACCTCGGAGGGGACACCGACCAAGAGACCCAGTACTTC | CASSPHLGGDTDQETQYF
TRBJ2-3 | . | TRBV11-2 | . | TGTGCCAGCAGCTTAGTCTACGCGACCGCAGATACGCAGTATTTT | CASSLVYATADTQYF
TRBJ2-5 | . | TRBV13 | TRBD1 | TGTGCCAGCAGCTTATCATCCCGGGACAGGGGATGGGGGTACCAAGAGACCCAGTACTTC | CASSLSSRDRGWGYQETQYF
TRBJ2-1 | . | TRBV6-5 | TRBD2 | TGTGCCAGCAGTTACTCCAGACTAGCACCATACAATGAGCAGTTCTTC | CASSYSRLAPYNEQFF
TRBJ1-2 | . | TRBV7-9 | . | TGTGCCAGCAGCTTAGCGTCTGGCAGACTGACCTTC | CASSLASGRLTF
TRBJ2-3 | . | TRBV28 | . | TGTGCCAGCAGTTTATGCAGAGGGTGCACAGATACGCAGTATTTT | CASSLCRGCTDTQYF
TRBJ1-2 | . | TRBV9 | . | TGTGCCAGCAGCGACGCCCTGGAGGGCGACTATGGCTACACCTTC | CASSDALEGDYGYTF
TRBJ1-5 | few | TRBV15 | . | TGTGCCACCAGCAGAGCCCATAATCCAGGCGACTACTTTAGCAATCAGCCCCAGCATTTT | CATSRAHNPGDYFSNQPQHF
TRBJ2-5 | . | TRBV14 | . | TGTGCCAGCAGCCAAGATCGGACAGACGAGACCCAGTACTTC | CASSQDRTDETQYF